The 23 T cell receptor beta chains presented below share a single source sample, sequenced in a study of naive and memory T cell subsets. The beta constant-region primer was an equimolar mix of two oligonucleotides covering TRBC1 and TRBC2. Nested alpha and beta constant-region primers with the SP2 primer drove four PCR rounds on ligated cDNA. One entry per CDR3 protein, called by TCRdb with MiXCR from the UMI-ligation and nested PCR reads. The profile covers tens of thousands of distinct CDR3 sequences, with less than 20% appearing a single time and about 3% taken by the ten largest. What was sequenced was effector memory CD4+ T cells from blood. As for subset: effector memory, CD45RA- CD27-. These receptors were taken from a human donor in good health.

This clonotype came up a few times. The rearrangement links TRBV20-1 to TRBJ2-1; TRBD2 matches at 8 bases. Germline assignment: CDR1 DFQATT and CDR2 SNEGSKA (reference sequence). The CDR3 extends over 15 amino acids. The V segment lost 3 bases and the J segment 8 bases; nucleotides outside the gene matches: 12. Written as DNA, the CDR3 is TGCAGTGCTAGCGCCGGGAGGGTGAACTGGGATGAGCAGTTCTTC. This translates into CSASAGRVNWDEQFF.

CDR3 sequence (DNA): TGTGCCAGCAGCTCCCGCCCCGGGACCTCCTATAATTCACCCCTCCACTTT. Protein product: CASSSRPGTSYNSPLHF. The rearrangement uses TRBV7-2 and TRBJ1-6; the D gene is possibly TRBD1 (5 bases). The length of the CDR3 is 17 residues. Per the germline V gene, CDR1 is SGHTA and CDR2 is FQGNSA. The germline V and J ends were trimmed by 4 bases and 0 bases, with 13 bases remaining between them.

The V gene is TRBV5-4, the J gene TRBJ2-2, with 9 positions matching TRBD1. Germline-derived CDR1 and CDR2 are SGHNT and YYREEE (reference sequence). The ends lost 0 bases at V and 7 bases at J; junction bases unmatched: 4. The CDR3 runs to 15 residues. CDR3 bases: TGTGCCAGCAGCTTGGATCCGGGACAGGGCGGGGAGCTGTTTTTT. It yields the protein CASSLDPGQGGELFF. Complete variable domain (other parts from reference TRBV5-4 and TRBJ2-2): ETGVTQSPTHLIKTRGQQVTLRCSSQSGHNTVSWYQQALGQGPQFIFQYYREEENGRGNFPPRFSGLQFPNYSSELNVNALELDDSALYLCASSLDPGQGGELFFGEGSRLTVL.

The J gene is TRBJ2-1, the V gene TRBV29-1, with 7 bases aligning to TRBD2. V shed 2 bases, J shed 3 bases, and the junction held 7 bases outside the gene matches. CDR1 is SQVTM and CDR2 is ANQGSEA in the germline V gene. CDR3 length: 15 amino acids. This CDR3 reads CSVEPLASGYNEQFF. The DNA of the CDR3 is TGCAGCGTTGAACCCTTGGCTAGCGGCTACAATGAGCAGTTCTTC.

The rearrangement uses TRBV9 and TRBJ1-2, with 10 bases identical to TRBD1. Germline-derived CDR1 and CDR2 are SGDLS and YYNGEE. The CDR3 spans 17 residues. Trimming removed 4 bases from V and 0 bases from J; junction bases left unmatched: 9. CDR3: CASSLTWDRGANYGYTF. CDR3 DNA sequence: TGTGCCAGCAGCCTCACCTGGGACAGGGGAGCTAACTATGGCTACACCTTC.

The V and J genes are TRBV11-2 and TRBJ2-2; the match to TRBD1 covers 8 bases. This CDR3 comprises 14 residues. The germline CDR1 and CDR2 sequences are SGHAT and FQNNGV. V trimming: 6 bases; J trimming: 5 bases; junction bases outside the gene matches: 5. The chain's CDR3 is CASRTGGWTGELFF. The CDR3 nucleotides read TGTGCCAGCAGAACAGGGGGGTGGACCGGGGAGCTGTTTTTT.

This chain uses TRBV24-1 with TRBJ2-1; 8 bases match TRBD1. The V gene's germline CDR1 is KGHDR and CDR2 SFDVKD. This CDR3 region has 15 residues. J was trimmed by 8 bases and V by 2 bases; bases with no gene match: 7. The CDR3 region is CATSDSRTGWDEQFF. The CDR3 coding sequence is TGTGCCACCAGTGATTCCCGGACAGGGTGGGATGAGCAGTTCTTC.

This clonotype was detected ten times or more. The V call is TRBV20-1, the J call TRBJ2-1; TRBD1 agrees at 7 bases. Per germline, CDR1 DFQATT and CDR2 SNEGSKA (reference sequence). The CDR3 spans 17 residues. V shed 0 bases and J 3 bases; nucleotides not matched to a gene: 11. Here the CDR3 DNA reads TGCAGTGCTAGAGATAATAAAGGACAGGAAGTCTACAATGAGCAGTTCTTC. Its translation: CSARDNKGQEVYNEQFF.

The chain is built from TRBV5-1 and TRBJ2-5; D gene uncertain. The germline CDR1 and CDR2 sequences are SGHRS and YFSETQ. Trimming took off 0 bases at V and 2 bases at J, with 23 bases between the two ends. The CDR3 runs 19 residues. The CDR3 here is CASSLASSRSLIRQETQYF. CDR3 sequence (DNA): TGCGCCAGCAGCTTGGCCAGTTCAAGGTCACTAATAAGACAAGAGACCCAGTACTTC.

This chain joins TRBV28 and TRBJ2-1; tentatively, D is TRBD2 (5 bases). Trimming cost V 4 bases and J 10 bases, with 14 bases left between them. Germline V CDR1 and CDR2: MDHEN, SYDVKM. CDR3 size: 13 residues. CDR3 DNA sequence: TGTGCCAGCAGTTCCCTCCCGAGGGTAGAGCAGTTCTTC. Its protein is CASSSLPRVEQFF.

This clonotype was observed at least ten times. The chain links TRBV12-3 or TRBV12-4 to TRBJ2-7; D possibly corresponds to TRBD1 (6 bases). CDR3 size: 13 residues. The V end was cut by 6 bases, the J end by 2 bases, with 11 bases between. The CDR3 DNA reads TGTGCCAGCAGGCCCGGACAGACCTACGAGCAGTACTTC. Its translation is CASRPGQTYEQYF.

To note about this clonotype: This may arise from a read error, as a much more abundant clone is one base away. This chain uses TRBV6-1 with TRBJ1-2; the D is unclear. V gave up 4 bases and J gave up 0 bases, with 12 bases separating them. The CDR3 covers 15 residues. CDR1 and CDR2 (germline): MNHNS, SASEGT. As DNA, the CDR3 is TGTGCCAGCAGTGCCAACGGAGCCTCTAACTATGGCTACACCTTC. Translated: CASSANGASNYGYTF.

The gene calls are TRBV6-5 and TRBJ1-1; D is possibly TRBD1 (5 bases). CDR1 MNHEY and CDR2 SVGAGI come from the germline V gene. Trimming left V 2 bases short and J 3 bases short, with 10 bases between. The CDR3 extends over 14 amino acids. Here the CDR3 reads CASSYEGAHTEAFF. The CDR3 region has the DNA TGTGCCAGCAGTTACGAAGGGGCCCACACTGAAGCTTTCTTT.

This clonotype has more than one count but fewer than ten. The chain couples TRBV14 to TRBJ2-1; the match to TRBD2 covers 11 bases. V shed 1 base, J shed 8 bases, and the junction held 16 bases outside the gene matches. There are 19 residues in the CDR3. Germline V gene sequence: CDR1 SGHDN, CDR2 FVKESK. CDR3 sequence (DNA): TGTGCCAGCAGCCAAGTAGGCCTAGCGGGAGGAGGATTCTTCGATGAGCAGTTCTTC. It specifies CASSQVGLAGGGFFDEQFF.

This clonotype was recorded many times. The chain employs TRBV2 and TRBJ1-6, with D possibly matching TRBD1 (5 bases). V lost 2 bases, J lost 9 bases, and 17 bases lay in between. The germline gives CDR1 SNHLY, CDR2 FYNNEI. CDR3 size: 16 residues. This chain's CDR3 is CASSEQQGYLGSPLHF. The DNA of the CDR3 is TGTGCCAGCAGTGAACAGCAGGGTTATCTCGGTTCACCCCTCCACTTT.

This clonotype was detected a few times. This chain links TRBV7-2 with TRBJ2-3, with D maybe TRBD1 (5 bases). Germline lookup yields CDR1 SGHTA and CDR2 FQGNSA. Trimming cost V 5 bases and J 3 bases, with 18 bases left between them. The CDR3 has 16 amino acids. The CDR3 DNA is TGTGCCAGCAGCCCGAACCGACAGACTGCAACAGATACGCAGTATTTT. Translated, it gives CASSPNRQTATDTQYF.

This chain connects TRBV7-2 to TRBJ2-3; D remains ambiguous. Germline CDR1 is SGHTA and CDR2 is FQGNSA. The CDR3 runs 13 residues. With 5 bases removed from V and 2 bases from J, the gap between germline ends came to 8 bases. DNA for the CDR3: TGTGCCAGCAGCACGTACCTCACAGATACGCAGTATTTT. Translation gives CASSTYLTDTQYF. The full variable domain, its missing parts supplied by reference TRBV7-2 and TRBJ2-3, is GAGVSQSPSNKVTEKGKDVELRCDPISGHTALYWYRQSLGQGLEFLIYFQGNSAPDKSGLPSDRFSAERTGGSVSTLTIQRTQQEDSAVYLCASSTYLTDTQYFGPGTRLTVL.

This clonotype was seen at least ten times. The V gene is TRBV6-1, the J gene TRBJ1-1; D ambiguous. With 9 bases removed from V and 1 base from J, the gap between germline ends came to 6 bases. This CDR3 comprises 11 residues. From germline, CDR1 is MNHNS and CDR2 SASEGT. The CDR3 DNA is TGTGCCAGTAATAGGAACACTGAAGCTTTCTTT. Residues: CASNRNTEAFF.

This clonotype has more than one count but fewer than ten. V is TRBV7-7 and J is TRBJ1-1, with TRBD1 matching over 9 bases. V lost 5 bases to trimming and J lost 1 base; unmatched junction nucleotides: 2. CDR1 is SSHAT, CDR2 FNYEAQ, per germline (reference sequence). CDR3 length: 14 amino acids. CDR3 loop: CASSPQGANTEAFF. DNA of the CDR3: TGTGCCAGCAGCCCACAGGGGGCGAACACTGAAGCTTTCTTT.

This clonotype has a handful of counts. The chain combines TRBV5-5 with TRBJ2-4; D call uncertain. CDR3 length: 15 residues. The germline V gene has CDR1 SGHKS and CDR2 YYEKEE (reference sequence). V was cut by 4 bases and J by 2 bases, with 13 bases left in between. The CDR3 coding sequence is TGTGCCAGCAGCATGCAGGCCGGATCCAAAAACATTCAGTACTTC. Its translation is CASSMQAGSKNIQYF.

The genes are TRBV10-3 and TRBJ2-1, with 9 bases fitting TRBD1. V was clipped by 11 bases and J by 7 bases; unmatched bases: 3. Germline lookup yields CDR1 ENHRY and CDR2 SYGVKD. The CDR3 covers 11 residues. DNA of the CDR3: TGTGCCGGGGGACAGGGTAATGAGCAGTTCTTC. It specifies CAGGQGNEQFF.

This clonotype is medium-sized by share. The chain recombines TRBV5-1 with TRBJ2-1; 8 bases are a match to TRBD1. Germline loops: CDR1 SGHRS, CDR2 YFSETQ. The CDR3 has 15 amino acids. V gave up 1 base and J gave up 9 bases; unmatched junction bases: 9. This CDR3 is CASSLIPQGAGEQFF. In DNA form, the CDR3 reads TGCGCCAGCAGCTTGATTCCCCAGGGGGCAGGTGAGCAGTTCTTC.

This clonotype was found a few times. The V call is TRBV30, the J call TRBJ2-7; 7 bases line up with TRBD1. This CDR3 has 14 amino acids. J gave up 5 bases and V 3 bases, and 10 bases lay outside the gene matches. Germline CDR1 is GTSNPN and CDR2 is SVGIG (reference sequence). The CDR3 DNA reads TGTGCCTGGAGGGGCCACAGGGGTAGGAACGAGCAGTACTTC. Protein: CAWRGHRGRNEQYF. The whole variable domain, filled in from reference TRBV30 and TRBJ2-7, reads SQTIHQWPATLVQPVGSPLSLECTVEGTSNPNLYWYRQAAGRGLQLLFYSVGIGQISSEVPQNLSASRPQDRQFILSSKKLLLSDSGFYLCAWRGHRGRNEQYFGPGTRLTVT.